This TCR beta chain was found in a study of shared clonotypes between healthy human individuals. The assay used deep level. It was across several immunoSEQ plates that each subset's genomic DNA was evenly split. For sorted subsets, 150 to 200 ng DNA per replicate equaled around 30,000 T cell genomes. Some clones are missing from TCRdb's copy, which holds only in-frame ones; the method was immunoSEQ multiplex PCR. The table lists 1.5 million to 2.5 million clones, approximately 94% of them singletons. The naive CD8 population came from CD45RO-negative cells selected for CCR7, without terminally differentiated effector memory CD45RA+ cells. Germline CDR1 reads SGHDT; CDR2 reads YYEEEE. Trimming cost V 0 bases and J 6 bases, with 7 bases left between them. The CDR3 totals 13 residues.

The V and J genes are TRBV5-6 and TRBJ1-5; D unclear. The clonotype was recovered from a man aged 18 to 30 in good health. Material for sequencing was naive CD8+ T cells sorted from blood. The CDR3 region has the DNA TGTGCCAGCAGCTTGGAGGGTTTTCAGCCCCAGCATTTT. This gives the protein CASSLEGFQPQHF.